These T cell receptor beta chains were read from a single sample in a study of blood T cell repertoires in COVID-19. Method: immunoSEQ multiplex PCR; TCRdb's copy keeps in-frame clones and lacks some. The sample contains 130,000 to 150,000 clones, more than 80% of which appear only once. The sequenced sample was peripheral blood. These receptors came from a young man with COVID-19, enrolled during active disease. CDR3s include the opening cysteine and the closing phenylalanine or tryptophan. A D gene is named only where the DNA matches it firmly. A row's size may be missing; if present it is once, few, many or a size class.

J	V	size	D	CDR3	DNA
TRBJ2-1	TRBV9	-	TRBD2	CASSVASGGRPTYNEQFF	TGTGCCAGCAGCGTAGCTTCGGGCGGGAGGCCTACCTACAATGAGCAGTTCTTC
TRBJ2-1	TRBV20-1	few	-	CSASLALLYNEQFF	TGCAGTGCTAGTCTGGCCCTCCTCTACAATGAGCAGTTCTTC
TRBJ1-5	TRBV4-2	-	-	CASSQGGGTQPQHF	TGTGCCAGCAGCCAAGGAGGGGGAACACAGCCCCAGCATTTT
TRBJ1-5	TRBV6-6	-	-	CASSYRRDQPQHF	TGTGCCAGCAGTTACCGCCGGGATCAGCCCCAGCATTTT
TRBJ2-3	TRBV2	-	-	CASSQDRSSTDTQYF	TGTGCCAGCAGCCAAGACAGGAGTAGCACAGATACGCAGTATTTT
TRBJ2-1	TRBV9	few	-	CASSAHLSEGEQFF	TGTGCCAGCAGCGCGCACCTCAGCGAGGGTGAGCAGTTCTTC
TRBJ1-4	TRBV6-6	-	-	CASSYPERGAEEKLLF	TGTGCCAGCAGTTACCCGGAGCGGGGGGCAGAGGAAAAACTGCTTTTT
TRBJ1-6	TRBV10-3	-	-	CAIGQGSNSPLHF	TGTGCCATCGGCCAGGGTAGTAATTCACCCCTCCACTTT
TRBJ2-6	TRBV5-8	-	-	CASSFAGLGGANVLTF	TGTGCCAGCAGCTTCGCGGGGCTGGGTGGGGCCAACGTCCTGACTTTC
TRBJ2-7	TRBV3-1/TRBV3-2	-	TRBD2	CASSQGKSGRRHF	TGTGCCAGCAGCCAAGGTAAGAGCGGGAGGCGGCACTTC
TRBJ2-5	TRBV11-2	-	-	CASSFDYQETQYF	TGTGCCAGCAGCTTCGACTATCAAGAGACCCAGTACTTC
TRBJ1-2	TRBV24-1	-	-	CATSDLLAGADYGYTF	TGTGCCACCAGTGATTTGTTGGCAGGGGCGGACTATGGCTACACCTTC
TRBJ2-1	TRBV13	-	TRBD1	CASSSDRGRYNEQFF	TGTGCCAGCAGCTCAGACAGGGGGCGATACAATGAGCAGTTCTTC
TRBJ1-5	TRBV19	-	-	CASSMSGGAGQPQHF	TGTGCCAGTAGTATGTCGGGGGGCGCGGGGCAGCCCCAGCATTTT
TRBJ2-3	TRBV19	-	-	CASSEGPADTQYF	TGTGCCAGTAGTGAGGGCCCCGCAGATACGCAGTATTTT
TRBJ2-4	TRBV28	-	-	CASSLTLRDIQYF	TGTGCCAGCAGTTTGACCCTGAGGGACATTCAGTACTTC
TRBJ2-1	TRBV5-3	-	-	CARSPLRPQGNEQFF	TGTGCCAGAAGCCCACTTCGACCCCAGGGGAATGAGCAGTTCTTC
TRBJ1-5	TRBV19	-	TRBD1	CASSDRAGQPQHF	TGTGCCAGTAGCGACAGGGCGGGCCAGCCCCAGCATTTT
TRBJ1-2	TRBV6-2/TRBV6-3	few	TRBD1	CASSYSPYRGSYTF	TGTGCCAGCAGTTACTCCCCGTACAGGGGTAGCTACACCTTC
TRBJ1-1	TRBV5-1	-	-	CASSLVRAVDTEAFF	TGCGCCAGCAGCTTGGTCAGGGCGGTTGACACTGAAGCTTTCTTT
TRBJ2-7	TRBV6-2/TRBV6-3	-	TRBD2	CASSYKSGSHSYEQYF	TGTGCCAGCAGTTACAAGAGCGGGAGCCACTCCTACGAGCAGTACTTC
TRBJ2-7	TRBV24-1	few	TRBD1	CATSERQGHEQYF	TGTGCCACCAGTGAAAGACAGGGCCACGAGCAGTACTTC
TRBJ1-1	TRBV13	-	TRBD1	CASSSWDSVNTEAFF	TGTGCCAGCAGCTCCTGGGACAGCGTGAACACTGAAGCTTTCTTT
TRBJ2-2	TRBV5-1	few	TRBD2	CASSLAGGRGTGELFF	TGCGCCAGCTCCCTAGCGGGAGGACGGGGCACCGGGGAGCTGTTTTTT
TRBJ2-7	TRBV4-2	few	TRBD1	CASSQETGTAGEQYF	TGTGCCAGCAGCCAAGAGACTGGGACAGCTGGAGAGCAGTACTTC
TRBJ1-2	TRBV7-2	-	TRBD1	CASNRQGEVGYTF	TGTGCCAGCAACAGACAGGGGGAGGTGGGCTACACCTTC
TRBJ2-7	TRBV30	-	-	CAWSLSYEQYF	TGTGCCTGGAGCTTGTCCTACGAGCAGTACTTC
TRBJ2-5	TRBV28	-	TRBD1	CASSLYPDGTGFQETQYF	TGTGCCAGCAGTTTATACCCGGACGGGACAGGGTTCCAAGAGACCCAGTACTTC
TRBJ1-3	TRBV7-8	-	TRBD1	CASQETGAGNTIYF	TGTGCCAGCCAGGAAACAGGGGCTGGAAACACCATATATTTT
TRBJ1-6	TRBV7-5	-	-	CARSLGVGGAERNSPLHF	TGTGCCAGAAGCTTAGGGGTGGGGGGGGCTGAAAGGAATTCACCCCTCCACTTT
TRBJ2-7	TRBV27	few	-	CASSSVGQAYEQYF	TGTGCCAGCAGTTCAGTCGGACAAGCCTACGAGCAGTACTTC
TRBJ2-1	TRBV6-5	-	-	CASSSRTLPPYNEQFF	TGTGCCAGCAGTTCCCGGACTCTGCCCCCCTACAATGAGCAGTTCTTC
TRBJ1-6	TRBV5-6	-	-	CASSFMTAGSYNSPLHF	TGTGCCAGCAGCTTCATGACAGCAGGCTCCTATAATTCACCCCTCCACTTT
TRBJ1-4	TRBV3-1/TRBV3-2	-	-	CASSPPVGQNNEKLFF	TGTGCCAGCAGCCCGCCGGTGGGGCAGAACAATGAAAAACTGTTTTTT
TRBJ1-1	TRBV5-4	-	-	CASSLYRGTEAFF	TGTGCCAGCAGCTTGTACCGGGGCACTGAAGCTTTCTTT
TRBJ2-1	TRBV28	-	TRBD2	CASSQRLAGEYNEQFF	TGTGCCAGCAGCCAACGACTAGCGGGGGAATACAATGAGCAGTTCTTC
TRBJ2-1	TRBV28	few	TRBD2	CASSSSTSGPSRDEQFF	TGTGCCAGCAGTTCCTCGACTAGCGGGCCCTCTAGGGATGAGCAGTTCTTC
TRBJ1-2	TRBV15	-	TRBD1	CATSRRGQGARGGYTF	TGTGCCACCAGCAGGCGGGGACAGGGGGCGCGAGGTGGCTACACCTTC
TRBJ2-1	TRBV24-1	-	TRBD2	CATSDLTSGRIHEQFF	TGTGCCACCAGTGATTTGACTAGCGGGAGAATCCATGAGCAGTTCTTC
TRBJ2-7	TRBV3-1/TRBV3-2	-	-	CASSQEAFTEQYF	TGTGCCAGCAGCCAGGAGGCTTTTACGGAGCAGTACTTC
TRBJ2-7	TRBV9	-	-	CASSAGSSPYEQYF	TGTGCCAGCAGCGCAGGCAGTAGTCCCTACGAGCAGTACTTC
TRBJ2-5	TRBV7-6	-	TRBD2	CASSLGAGGREETQYF	TGTGCCAGCAGCTTAGGGGCGGGAGGAAGGGAGGAGACCCAGTACTTC
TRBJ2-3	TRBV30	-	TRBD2	CAWSGLAGGSDTQYF	TGTGCCTGGAGTGGGCTAGCGGGAGGATCAGATACGCAGTATTTT
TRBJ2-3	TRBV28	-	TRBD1	CASSSDRGSGGRFGTDTQYF	TGTGCCAGCAGTTCGGACAGGGGATCAGGGGGACGCTTTGGGACAGATACGCAGTATTTT
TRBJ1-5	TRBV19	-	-	CASSIEGLRSNQPQHF	TGTGCCAGTAGTATAGAGGGCTTGAGAAGCAATCAGCCCCAGCATTTT
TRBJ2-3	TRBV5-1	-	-	CASSLEGFDTDTQYF	TGCGCCAGCAGCTTAGAGGGATTTGACACAGATACGCAGTATTTT
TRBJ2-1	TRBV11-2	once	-	CASSLFRVSSYNEQFF	TGTGCCAGCAGCTTGTTCCGAGTGAGCTCCTACAATGAGCAGTTCTTC